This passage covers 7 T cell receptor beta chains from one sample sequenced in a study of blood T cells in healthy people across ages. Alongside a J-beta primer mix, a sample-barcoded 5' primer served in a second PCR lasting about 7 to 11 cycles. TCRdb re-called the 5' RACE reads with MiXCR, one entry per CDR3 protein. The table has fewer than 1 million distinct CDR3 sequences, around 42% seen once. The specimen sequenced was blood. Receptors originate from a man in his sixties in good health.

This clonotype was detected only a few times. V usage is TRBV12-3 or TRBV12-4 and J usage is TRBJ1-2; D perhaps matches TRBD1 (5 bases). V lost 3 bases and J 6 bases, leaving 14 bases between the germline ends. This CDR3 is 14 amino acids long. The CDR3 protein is CASSFKGIGDGYTF. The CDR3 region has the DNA TGTGCCAGCAGTTTTAAGGGGATTGGTGATGGCTACACCTTC.

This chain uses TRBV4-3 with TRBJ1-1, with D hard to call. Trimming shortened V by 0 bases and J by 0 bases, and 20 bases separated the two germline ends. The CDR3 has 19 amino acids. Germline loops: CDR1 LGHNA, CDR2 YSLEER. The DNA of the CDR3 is TGCGCCAGCAGCCAAGATGAAAGGAGGGCAGGCTCCATGAACACTGAAGCTTTCTTT. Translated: CASSQDERRAGSMNTEAFF.

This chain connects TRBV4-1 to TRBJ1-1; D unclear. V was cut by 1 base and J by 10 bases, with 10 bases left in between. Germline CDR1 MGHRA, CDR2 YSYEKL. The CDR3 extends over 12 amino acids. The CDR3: CASSQGQRLAFF. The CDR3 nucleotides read TGCGCCAGCAGCCAAGGGCAGCGGTTAGCTTTCTTT.

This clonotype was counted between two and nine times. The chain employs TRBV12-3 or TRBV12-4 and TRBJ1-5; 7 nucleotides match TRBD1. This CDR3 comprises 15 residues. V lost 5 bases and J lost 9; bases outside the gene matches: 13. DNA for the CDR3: TGTGCCAGCAGTCTCACCGGACAGGCCGTCCCGCCCCAGCATTTT. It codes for CASSLTGQAVPPQHF.

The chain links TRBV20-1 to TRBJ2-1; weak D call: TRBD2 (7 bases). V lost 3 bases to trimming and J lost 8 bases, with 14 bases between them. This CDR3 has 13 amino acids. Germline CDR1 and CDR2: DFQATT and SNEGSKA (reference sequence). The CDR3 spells CSASGGGPDEQFF. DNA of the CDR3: TGCAGTGCTAGTGGGGGGGGGCCCGATGAGCAGTTCTTC.

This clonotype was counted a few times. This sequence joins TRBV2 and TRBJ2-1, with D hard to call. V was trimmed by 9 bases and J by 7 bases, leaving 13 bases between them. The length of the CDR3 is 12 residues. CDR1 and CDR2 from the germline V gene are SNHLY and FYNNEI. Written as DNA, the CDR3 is TGTGCCAGGGACGATTTTGGGAATGAGCAGTTCTTC. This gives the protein CARDDFGNEQFF.

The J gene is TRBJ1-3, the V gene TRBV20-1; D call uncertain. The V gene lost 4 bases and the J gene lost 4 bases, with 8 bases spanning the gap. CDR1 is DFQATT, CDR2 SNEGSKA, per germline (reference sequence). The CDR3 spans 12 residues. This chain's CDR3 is CSATQSGNTIYF. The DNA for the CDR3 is TGCAGTGCTACGCAATCAGGAAACACCATATATTTT.